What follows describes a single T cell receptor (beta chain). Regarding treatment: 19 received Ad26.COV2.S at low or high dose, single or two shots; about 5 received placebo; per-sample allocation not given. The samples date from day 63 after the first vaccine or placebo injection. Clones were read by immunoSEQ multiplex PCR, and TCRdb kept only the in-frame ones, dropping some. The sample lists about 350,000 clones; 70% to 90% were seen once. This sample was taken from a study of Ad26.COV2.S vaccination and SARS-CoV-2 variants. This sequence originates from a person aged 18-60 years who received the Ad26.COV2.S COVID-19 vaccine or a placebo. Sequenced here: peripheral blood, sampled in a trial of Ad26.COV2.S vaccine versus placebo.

CDR3 sequence reads: CASSWGGVKETQYF. DNA of the CDR3: TGTGCCAGTAGCTGGGGGGGAGTCAAAGAGACCCAGTACTTC. This chain connects TRBV6-5 to TRBJ2-5, with 7 bases that match TRBD2. The CDR3 consists of 14 residues. Germline assignment: CDR1 MNHEY and CDR2 SVGAGI. The ends lost 9 bases at V and 3 bases at J; junction bases unmatched: 10.